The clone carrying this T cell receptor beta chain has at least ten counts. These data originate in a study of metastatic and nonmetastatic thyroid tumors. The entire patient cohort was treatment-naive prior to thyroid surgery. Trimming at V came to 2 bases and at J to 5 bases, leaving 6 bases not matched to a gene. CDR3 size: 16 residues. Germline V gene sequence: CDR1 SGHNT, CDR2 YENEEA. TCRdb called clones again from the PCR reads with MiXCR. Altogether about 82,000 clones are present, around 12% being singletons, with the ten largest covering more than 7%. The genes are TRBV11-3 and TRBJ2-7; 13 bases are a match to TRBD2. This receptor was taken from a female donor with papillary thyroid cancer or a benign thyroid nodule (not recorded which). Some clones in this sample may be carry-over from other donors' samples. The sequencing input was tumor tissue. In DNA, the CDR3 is TGTGCCAGCAGCTTAACTAGCGGGAGGGCCATGCACGAGCAGTACTTC. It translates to CASSLTSGRAMHEQYF.